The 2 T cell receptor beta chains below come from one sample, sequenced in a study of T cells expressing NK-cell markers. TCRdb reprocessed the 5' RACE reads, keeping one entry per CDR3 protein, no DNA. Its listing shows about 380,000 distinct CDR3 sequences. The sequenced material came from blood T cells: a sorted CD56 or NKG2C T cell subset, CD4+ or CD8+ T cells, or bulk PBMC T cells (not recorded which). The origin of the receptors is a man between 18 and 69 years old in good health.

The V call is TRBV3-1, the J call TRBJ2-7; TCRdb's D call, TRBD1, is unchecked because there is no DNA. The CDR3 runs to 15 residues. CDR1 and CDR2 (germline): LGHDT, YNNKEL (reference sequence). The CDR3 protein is CASSHGSRGFTEQYF.

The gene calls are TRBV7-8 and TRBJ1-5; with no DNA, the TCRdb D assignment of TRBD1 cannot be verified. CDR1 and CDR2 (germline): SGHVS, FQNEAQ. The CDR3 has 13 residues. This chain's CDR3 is CASSQTPGGPQHF.